This entry lists 13 T cell receptor beta chains sequenced from one sample in a study of a mutant IDH1 vaccine in newly diagnosed glioma. No antigen has been assigned to these receptors. Measured with immunoSEQ multiplex PCR; TCRdb has only the in-frame clones, and not every one. The table lists around 50,000 clones, 85% to 90% of them singletons, with around 5.4% in the top ten. The time point here: week 35, safety follow-up. Vaccinated patients received 300 ug of mutant IDH1 20-mer peptide per dose, with topical imiquimod. The material was PBMCs, obtained from a glioma patient whose treatment included an IDH1 peptide vaccine. These receptors all stem from a woman between 40 and 55 years old with glioma.

The CDR3, as DNA: TGTGCCAGCAGTTGGTACAGCAGACCCTCCGAAGCTTTCTTT. Protein sequence: CASSWYSRPSEAFF. The V gene is TRBV28, the J gene TRBJ1-1; D ambiguous. The V and J ends lost 4 bases and 8 bases respectively, with 17 bases between them. The CDR3 loop spans 14 amino acids. Looked up from germline, CDR1 is MDHEN and CDR2 is SYDVKM.

The chain recombines TRBV4-1 with TRBJ2-5; D is ambiguous. The V gene lost 5 bases and the J gene lost 3 bases, with 10 bases spanning the gap. The germline gives CDR1 MGHRA, CDR2 YSYEKL. The CDR3 extends over 13 amino acids. The CDR3 coding sequence is TGCGCCAGCAGCTACGATTTAGAAGAGACCCAGTACTTC. Translating gives CASSYDLEETQYF.

V gene TRBV6-6 combines with J gene TRBJ2-1; TRBD2 matches at 7 bases. Losses at the gene ends were 7 bases for V and 4 bases for J; bases not matched to a gene: 13. Per germline, CDR1 MNHNY and CDR2 SVGAGI (reference sequence). This CDR3 contains 16 residues. This CDR3 is CASKLAGEGLYNEQFF. The DNA of the CDR3 is TGTGCCAGCAAATTGGCGGGGGAAGGTCTTTACAATGAGCAGTTCTTC.

The J gene is TRBJ1-1, the V gene TRBV6-5; 8 bases agree with TRBD1. V lost 2 bases, J lost 3 bases, and 5 bases stayed unmatched. The V gene's germline CDR1 is MNHEY and CDR2 SVGAGI. The CDR3 is 15 amino acids. The CDR3 bases are TGTGCCAGCAGTTACCGCAGGGGGCTGTACACTGAAGCTTTCTTT. The encoded protein is CASSYRRGLYTEAFF.

This clone was seen a single time. The J gene is TRBJ1-4, the V gene TRBV21-1. TRBV21-1 is recorded as a pseudogene. The CDR3 is 14 residues long. CDR3 loop: CASSPRARREKLFF. The CDR3 DNA is TGTGCCAGCAGCCCCCGGGCCAGACGGGAAAAACTGTTTTTT.

This clone has only a few counts. The chain recombines TRBV6-5 with TRBJ2-7; 8 bases map to TRBD2. V lost 3 bases and J lost 3; bases outside the gene matches: 7. This CDR3 contains 15 residues. The V gene's germline CDR1 is MNHEY and CDR2 SVGAGI. The CDR3 sequence: CASSYLGGGNYEQYF. CDR3 in DNA: TGTGCCAGCAGTTATCTCGGCGGGGGGAACTACGAGCAGTACTTC.

The chain carries TRBV27 and TRBJ2-1; 7 bases match TRBD1. Trimming took 2 bases from V and 2 from J; bases not matched to a gene: 0. The CDR3 has 14 amino acids. The germline CDR1 and CDR2 sequences are MNHEY and SMNVEV (reference sequence). The CDR3 region has the DNA TGTGCCAGCAGTTTAGGACAGGCCTACAATGAGCAGTTCTTC. It codes for CASSLGQAYNEQFF.

The rearrangement links TRBV6-5 to TRBJ2-5; D unclear. Deletions cut 0 bases from V and 5 bases from J, with 10 bases between. CDR1 MNHEY and CDR2 SVGAGI come from the germline V gene. CDR3 length equals 14 residues. CDR3 nucleotide sequence: TGTGCCAGCAGTTACTCGGCCCGTTGGGAGACCCAGTACTTC. It is translated as CASSYSARWETQYF.

The chain uses TRBV7-9 and TRBJ2-7; 8 positions match TRBD1. Germline-derived CDR1 and CDR2 are SEHNR and FQNEAQ (reference sequence). The CDR3 is 15 amino acids. The ends lost 2 bases at V and 3 bases at J; junction bases unmatched: 6. The CDR3 protein is CASSLFGTGLYEQYF. The DNA of the CDR3 is TGTGCCAGCAGCTTATTCGGGACAGGTCTCTACGAGCAGTACTTC.

The chain uses TRBV7-4 and TRBJ2-4, with no clear D. Germline CDR1 SGHVT, CDR2 SQSDAQ. This CDR3 is 14 amino acids long. Trimming shortened V by 7 bases and J by 0 bases, and 10 bases separated the two germline ends. CDR3 residues: CASIRELAKNIQYF. The CDR3 nucleotides are TGTGCCAGCATTCGCGAGCTAGCCAAAAACATTCAGTACTTC. The full variable domain, its missing parts supplied by reference TRBV7-4 and TRBJ2-4, is GAGVSQSPRYKVAKRGRDVALRCDSISGHVTLYWYRQTLGQGSEVLTYSQSDAQRDKSGRPSGRFSAERPERSVSTLKIQRTEQGDSAVYLCASIRELAKNIQYFGAGTRLSVL.

The table lists this clone with a count of one. The chain employs TRBV2 and TRBJ1-3; the D is unclear. The V gene's germline CDR1 is SNHLY and CDR2 FYNNEI. This CDR3 region has 13 residues. Trimming took off 5 bases at V and 1 base at J, with 6 bases between the two ends. The CDR3 sequence: CASSPDSGNTIYF. In DNA, the CDR3 is TGTGCCAGCAGTCCGGATTCTGGAAACACCATATATTTT.

The chain couples TRBV2 to TRBJ2-5; 7 bases line up with TRBD1. The CDR3 has 13 residues. With 5 bases clipped from V and 5 bases from J, the junction kept 5 bases outside the gene matches. Germline CDR1 reads SNHLY; CDR2 reads FYNNEI. In DNA, the CDR3 is TGTGCCAGCAGTTCCACAGGGGTTGAGACCCAGTACTTC. This codes for CASSSTGVETQYF.

The rearrangement links TRBV5-5 to TRBJ2-2; 12 bases align to TRBD2. Germline CDR1 SGHKS, CDR2 YYEKEE (reference sequence). The CDR3 consists of 18 residues. V shed 0 bases and J 2 bases; nucleotides not matched to a gene: 5. As DNA, the CDR3 is TGTGCCAGCAGCTTGGTGGGACTAGCGGGCCCTAACACCGGGGAGCTGTTTTTT. This translates into CASSLVGLAGPNTGELFF.